The rows below give T cell receptor beta chains drawn from one sample of a study of T cell repertoires in cytomegalovirus infection. The antigens of these receptors remain unknown. From the reads, TCRdb called clonotypes with MiXCR, one entry per CDR3 protein. Of approximately 120,000 distinct CDR3 sequences in the sample, around 28% were seen once. This specimen consisted of CD8+ T cells from cultured PBMCs, obtained from culture after CMV antigen stimulation. The receptors come from a human donor in good health (CMV status not recorded). Some clones in this sample may be carry-over from other donors' samples. Both conserved end residues are part of each CDR3. D genes are given only for firm matches. Clone size appears in some rows only: once, few, many, or a class for an expanded clone.

- TRBJ2-3 TRBV19 - TGTGCCAGTTTAGGTTGGGGCGCAGCAGATACGCAGTATTTT CASLGWGAADTQYF
- TRBJ2-6 TRBV3-1 - TGTGCCAGCAGCCAAGATCCGCCCTCTGGGGCCAACGTCCTGACTTTC CASSQDPPSGANVLTF
- TRBJ2-1 TRBV7-8 many TGTGCCAGCAGCGAGACAGTGACAGTTGAGCAGTTCTTC CASSETVTVEQFF
- TRBJ1-1 TRBV9 once TGTGCCAGCAGCATGGGGATGACACCCGGCGAGGCTTTCTTT CASSMGMTPGEAFF
- TRBJ2-5 TRBV4-1 few TGCGCCAGCAGCCAAGGGGTCTCAGGGACCCAAGAGACCCAGTACTTC CASSQGVSGTQETQYF
TRBD1 TRBJ2-7 TRBV7-6 few TGTGCCAGCAGCTACGGGGACAGGGGGCACGAGCAGTACTTC CASSYGDRGHEQYF
- TRBJ2-1 TRBV7-6 few TGTGCCAGCAGCTCGCTTTCGGTTGGTGCCTTC CASSSLSVGAF
- TRBJ1-2 TRBV6-6 - TGTGCCAGCAGTTACTCGTGGGACAACGCTAACTATGGCTACACCTTC CASSYSWDNANYGYTF
- TRBJ1-5 TRBV5-1 few TGCGCCAGCAGTTCCTGGGGGGAACAGCCCCAGCATTTT CASSSWGEQPQHF
- TRBJ1-5 TRBV7-2 many TGTGCCAGTCAACTTTCCAGGGTGGTGGACAATCAGCCCCAGCATTTT CASQLSRVVDNQPQHF
- TRBJ1-2 TRBV28 few TGTGCCAGCAGTTTATCCGGGGATGGCTACACCTTC CASSLSGDGYTF
- TRBJ1-1 TRBV4-1 - TGCGCCAGCAGCCATGTCAGTAGCGGGAAGACTGAAGCTTTCTTT CASSHVSSGKTEAFF
TRBD2 TRBJ2-1 TRBV2 - TGTGCCAGCAGGCTGACTAGCGGGGGGTTGTATGAGCAGTTCTTC CASRLTSGGLYEQFF
TRBD1 TRBJ1-1 TRBV2 few TGTGCCAGCCAGGACAGGGTTAACACTGAAGCTTTCTTT CASQDRVNTEAFF
- TRBJ1-4 TRBV9 - TGTGCCAGCAGCGTAGAAGATGCAACTAATGAAAAACTGTTTTTT CASSVEDATNEKLFF
- TRBJ1-1 TRBV7-9 few TGTGCCAGCAGCCTCCCAGGGTCCACTGAAGCTTTCTTT CASSLPGSTEAFF
TRBD1 TRBJ1-5 TRBV28 few TGTGCCAGCCTGACAGGGGAGTATAGCAATCAGCCCCAGCATTTT CASLTGEYSNQPQHF
- TRBJ1-5 TRBV7-8 many TGTGCCAGCAGCCAACAGGAATATAGCAATCAGCCCCAGCATTTT CASSQQEYSNQPQHF
- TRBJ1-2 TRBV10-3 - TGTGCCACCCAGGGGACCCCTGGCTACACCTTC CATQGTPGYTF
TRBD1 TRBJ2-7 TRBV28 few TGTGCCAGCAGTCTGCCCGGGACAGGGGCCCCCTACGAGCAGTACTTC CASSLPGTGAPYEQYF
TRBD1 TRBJ2-7 TRBV7-9 few TGTGCCAGCAGCTTAGTACAGGGGGTCTTAACCTACGAGCAGTACTTC CASSLVQGVLTYEQYF
- TRBJ1-1 TRBV7-6 - TGTGCCAGCAGCCCCTGGCCGGGCGGAGGGACTGAAGCTTTCTTT CASSPWPGGGTEAFF
TRBD2 TRBJ2-5 TRBV12-5 - TGTGCTAGTGGTTCCGGGGTAGCGGGGTCAGAGACCCAGTACTTC CASGSGVAGSETQYF
- TRBJ1-1 TRBV2 few TGTGCCAGCAGTGAACCCCCAAATGAAGCTTTCTTT CASSEPPNEAFF
- TRBJ1-5 TRBV6-6 - TGTGCCACCAAAGGGGGGGGACAGCCCCAGCATTTT CATKGGGQPQHF
- TRBJ1-5 TRBV28 - TGTGCCAGCAGTTTGCGTGGGGGGAGCAATCAGCCCCAGCATTTT CASSLRGGSNQPQHF
- TRBJ2-5 TRBV2 - TGTGCCAGCAGTGACTTACAAGAGACCCAGTACTTC CASSDLQETQYF
- TRBJ1-5 TRBV12-3/TRBV12-4 - TGTGCCAGCAGTTTAGTGGGACGGGGCAATCAGCCCCAGCATTTT CASSLVGRGNQPQHF
TRBD2 TRBJ2-4 TRBV6-1 - TGTGCCAGCAGCTATATGGGAGGGACCCTAGTTTTAGGAAACATTCAGTACTTC CASSYMGGTLVLGNIQYF
- TRBJ2-7 TRBV5-1 - TGCGCCAGCAGCTTGGACAGGGTTTACTACGAGCAGTACTTC CASSLDRVYYEQYF
- TRBJ2-1 TRBV6-2/TRBV6-3 many TGTGCCAGCACCCTGGGGGGACCAGCCTACAATGAGCAGTTCTTC CASTLGGPAYNEQFF
TRBD1 TRBJ1-2 TRBV12-3/TRBV12-4 many TGTGCCAGCCAATCGACAGGGGGTCATTTCTATGGCTACACCTTC CASQSTGGHFYGYTF
TRBD1 TRBJ2-1 TRBV12-3/TRBV12-4 - TGTGCCAGCAGTGGGGGACAGTTCTACAATGAGCAGTTCTTC CASSGGQFYNEQFF
- TRBJ1-6 TRBV27 few TGTGCCAGCAGTTGGCCAGGTTCACCCCTCCACTTT CASSWPGSPLHF
- TRBJ2-7 TRBV12-3/TRBV12-4 many TGTGCCAGCAGTTTTAAGGCTCGGGGCTACGAGCAGTACTTC CASSFKARGYEQYF
- TRBJ2-3 TRBV7-2 - TGTGCCAGCAGCCAAACAGGGGGGGAGCAGTATTTT CASSQTGGEQYF
- TRBJ1-2 TRBV13 - TGTGCCAGCAGCTCCCGACAGGTTCGCTATGGCTACACCTTC CASSSRQVRYGYTF
- TRBJ2-5 TRBV28 - TGTGCCAGCAGTTTTGGCCGCGGGGTCCAAGAGACCCAGTACTTC CASSFGRGVQETQYF
- TRBJ2-1 TRBV29-1 - TGCAGCGTTGGAGGGCATGAGCAGTTCTTC CSVGGHEQFF
TRBD2 TRBJ2-5 TRBV9 - TGTGCCAGCAGCGTAGGAGCGGGGGAGGAGACCCAGTACTTC CASSVGAGEETQYF
- TRBJ2-1 TRBV12-3/TRBV12-4 few TGTGCCAGCAGTTTCGGAGCAAGTGAGCAGTTCTTC CASSFGASEQFF
TRBD1 TRBJ2-7 TRBV2 - TGTGCCAGCATTGGAGGGACAGGGGACGAGCAGTACTTC CASIGGTGDEQYF
TRBD1 TRBJ1-1 TRBV27 - TGTGCCAGCAGTAGGGGACAGGGGGACGCTTTCTTT CASSRGQGDAFF
- TRBJ2-3 TRBV20-1 - TGCAGTGCTTTAAAACTAGGGAGTGGGAGCGATACGCAGTATTTT CSALKLGSGSDTQYF
- TRBJ2-3 TRBV9 - TGTGCCAGCAGCGTAGCGGGACGAAACACAGATACGCAGTATTTT CASSVAGRNTDTQYF